The 17 T cell receptor beta chains listed next were all sequenced from one sample in a study of control samples from healthy donors and cancer patients. TCRdb's table, derived via immunoSEQ multiplex PCR, lists solely in-frame clones and lacks some. The sample records 100,000 or so clones, roughly 87% being singletons. The sample taken for sequencing was blood. The receptors here all came from a woman in her forties or fifties in good health.

This chain uses TRBV19 with TRBJ1-2; D possibly corresponds to TRBD1 (5 bases). Trimming shortened V by 11 bases and J by 4 bases, and 20 bases separated the two germline ends. Germline values: CDR1 LNHDA, CDR2 SQIVND (reference sequence). CDR3 size: 14 residues. CDR3 sequence (DNA): TGTGCCTCCAGTCTGGGATCAGGGTCCTATGGCTACACCTTC. This gives the protein CASSLGSGSYGYTF.

The chain is built from TRBV6-5 and TRBJ2-5; 10 nucleotides align to TRBD2. The V segment lost 5 bases and the J segment 8 bases; nucleotides outside the gene matches: 11. Germline-derived CDR1 and CDR2 are MNHEY and SVGAGI. CDR3 length equals 15 residues. The CDR3 coding sequence is TGTGCCAGCAGTAGAGCGGGGGGGTCCATTGGAACCCAGTACTTC. Translation: CASSRAGGSIGTQYF.

This clone was observed a single time. This rearrangement joins TRBV7-6 to TRBJ1-4; D uncertain. V was trimmed by 5 bases and J by 7 bases, leaving 26 bases between them. The V gene's germline CDR1 is SGHVS and CDR2 FNYEAQ. CDR3 length: 18 amino acids. The CDR3 reads CASSLSPVASAVVEKLFF. CDR3 sequence (DNA): TGTGCCAGCAGCCTATCCCCCGTAGCATCTGCGGTCGTTGAAAAACTGTTTTTT.

This rearrangement joins TRBV19 to TRBJ1-1, with D unclear. The CDR3 loop spans 13 amino acids. The germline CDR1 and CDR2 sequences are LNHDA and SQIVND (reference sequence). With 1 base removed from V and 4 bases from J, the gap between germline ends came to 7 bases. The CDR3 loop is CASSIGVFTEAFF. The CDR3 region has the DNA TGTGCCAGTAGTATAGGAGTCTTCACTGAAGCTTTCTTT.

The rearrangement links TRBV5-1 to TRBJ1-6, with 7 bases lining up with TRBD1. V dropped 1 base and J dropped 9; count of bases not matched to a gene: 4. The CDR3 has 14 residues. Germline CDR1 and CDR2: SGHRS and YFSETQ. CDR3 nucleotide sequence: TGCGCCAGCAGCTTGACAGGGGTCCTTTCACCCCTCCACTTT. This codes for CASSLTGVLSPLHF.

This clone was seen just once. The V and J genes are TRBV7-9 and TRBJ2-1; possible D gene TRBD2, 5 bases. Germline-derived CDR1 and CDR2 are SEHNR and FQNEAQ (reference sequence). V lost 2 bases to trimming and J lost 2 bases, with 10 bases between them. CDR3 size: 15 residues. This CDR3 is CASSLKGGTYNEQFF. The CDR3 coding sequence is TGTGCCAGCAGCTTAAAAGGAGGAACCTACAATGAGCAGTTCTTC.

V is TRBV18 and J is TRBJ2-7; D is perhaps TRBD1 or TRBD2 (5 bases each). From germline, CDR1 is KGHSH and CDR2 LQKENI. Deletions cut 3 bases from V and 0 bases from J, with 9 bases between. The CDR3 covers 14 residues. The CDR3 DNA reads TGTGCCAGCTCACCCGGGACGGGCTCCTACGAGCAGTACTTC. It translates to CASSPGTGSYEQYF.

The rearrangement links TRBV28 to TRBJ2-7; 8 nucleotides agree with TRBD1. The CDR3 is 14 residues long. V lost 4 bases and J lost 4; bases outside the gene matches: 6. CDR1 is MDHEN and CDR2 is SYDVKM in the germline V gene. The CDR3 sequence is CASSSGGSDYEQYV. The CDR3 DNA is TGTGCCAGCAGTTCAGGGGGCTCTGATTACGAGCAGTACGTC.

The chain joins TRBV30 to TRBJ1-1; no firm D call. Deletions cut 4 bases from V and 4 bases from J, with 13 bases between. The CDR3 has 13 amino acids. Looked up from germline, CDR1 is GTSNPN and CDR2 is SVGIG (reference sequence). This CDR3 reads CAWKSHPSTEAFF. In nucleotides, the CDR3 is TGTGCCTGGAAGAGTCACCCTAGCACTGAAGCTTTCTTT.

The V call is TRBV7-8, the J call TRBJ2-3; TRBD2 aligns across 8 bases. Unmatched junction bases numbered 2, after V lost 3 bases and J lost 3 bases. Germline CDR1 SGHVS, CDR2 FQNEAQ. The CDR3 consists of 14 residues. The CDR3 spells CASSFGGRTDTQYF. The CDR3 bases are TGTGCCAGCAGCTTTGGCGGGAGGACAGATACGCAGTATTTT.

The rearrangement links TRBV29-1 to TRBJ1-2; 7 bases line up with TRBD1. CDR3 size: 16 residues. V trimming: 7 bases; J trimming: 8 bases; junction bases outside the gene matches: 22. Germline CDR1 SQVTM, CDR2 ANQGSEA. The CDR3 loop reads CSAVGDRDVFTGGYTF. The CDR3 bases are TGCAGCGCCGTCGGGGACAGAGACGTCTTTACCGGGGGCTACACCTTC.

The rearrangement links TRBV14 to TRBJ2-7; the D is unclear. CDR3 size: 15 residues. V was clipped by 1 base and J by 0 bases, with 10 bases between them. CDR1 is SGHDN, CDR2 FVKESK, per germline. CDR3 loop: CASSQGSGRSYEQYV. The CDR3 DNA sequence: TGTGCCAGCAGCCAAGGCTCGGGCCGCTCCTACGAGCAGTACGTC.

The J gene is TRBJ1-4, the V gene TRBV18; no definite D call. Germline loops: CDR1 KGHSH, CDR2 LQKENI. V shed 3 bases and J shed 10 bases, with 18 bases lying between them. The CDR3 contains 15 residues. The CDR3 region is CASSPPGTLTGKLFF. Written as DNA, the CDR3 is TGTGCCAGCTCACCTCCGGGAACTCTTACGGGAAAACTGTTTTTT.

This chain uses TRBV24-1 with TRBJ2-1, with 8 bases fitting TRBD2. The V gene's germline CDR1 is KGHDR and CDR2 SFDVKD. V trimming: 6 bases; J trimming: 8 bases; junction bases outside the gene matches: 11. This CDR3 has 15 amino acids. The CDR3 DNA is TGTGCCACCAGTTTAACTAGCGGTAGTTGGGATGAGCAGTTCTTC. It is translated as CATSLTSGSWDEQFF.

This clone came up a few times. CDR3 sequence reads: CASSPVSGANVLTF. Here the CDR3 DNA reads TGTGCCAGCAGCCCAGTCTCTGGGGCCAACGTCCTGACTTTC. The chain joins TRBV7-3 to TRBJ2-6; D remains ambiguous. V was clipped by 5 bases and J by 0 bases, with 5 bases between them. Germline CDR1 and CDR2: SGHTA and FQGTGA. The CDR3 length is 14 residues.

This clone turned up a few times. The rearrangement joins TRBV20-1 to TRBJ1-5; the D is unclear. CDR1 is DFQATT and CDR2 is SNEGSKA in the germline V gene (reference sequence). Trimming took off 6 bases at V and 6 bases at J, with 9 bases between the two ends. The CDR3 totals 11 residues. CDR3 nucleotides: TGCAGTGCCCAGGAGGGTCAGCCCCAGCATTTT. Translated: CSAQEGQPQHF.

The chain recombines TRBV29-1 with TRBJ2-2, with D hard to call. CDR1 and CDR2 (germline): SQVTM, ANQGSEA. V shed 4 bases and J shed 0 bases, with 9 bases lying between them. The CDR3 has 14 residues. CDR3 nucleotides: TGCAGCGTTGGGAGTCAGCCGAACACCGGGGAGCTGTTTTTT. Its protein product is CSVGSQPNTGELFF.